The 10 T cell receptor beta chains in this list originate from one sample, sequenced in a study of control samples from healthy donors and cancer patients. The protocol was immunoSEQ multiplex PCR, while the TCRdb copy is restricted to in-frame clones and leaves out a portion. The sample yields about 84,000 clones, around 92% seen once. The sequenced sample consisted of blood. These TCRs come from a man in his fifties in good health.

The CDR3 coding sequence is TGTGCCAGCAGCGTTGGTGGGGATCGCGAGCAGTACTTC. It translates to CASSVGGDREQYF. The rearrangement joins TRBV9 to TRBJ2-7; D uncertain. The CDR3 has 13 residues. CDR1 and CDR2 from the germline V gene are SGDLS and YYNGEE. V lost 2 bases, J lost 6 bases, and 12 bases lay in between.

The rearrangement links TRBV5-6 to TRBJ2-2, with TRBD2 matching 11 bases. V lost 5 bases to trimming and J lost 4 bases; unmatched junction nucleotides: 7. Per germline, CDR1 SGHDT and CDR2 YYEEEE. The CDR3 sequence is 16 residues long. This chain's CDR3 is CASSPIAGGSTGELFF. The CDR3 DNA reads as TGTGCCAGCAGTCCTATAGCGGGGGGGTCCACCGGGGAGCTGTTTTTT.

The chain recombines TRBV9 with TRBJ2-2; TRBD1 aligns across 7 bases. The germline V gene has CDR1 SGDLS and CDR2 YYNGEE. V dropped 0 bases and J dropped 5; count of bases not matched to a gene: 4. The CDR3 contains 15 residues. CDR3 bases: TGTGCCAGCAGCGTAGTGGCAGGGGGAACCGGGGAGCTGTTTTTT. Encoded protein: CASSVVAGGTGELFF.

V gene TRBV6-2 or TRBV6-3 combines with J gene TRBJ2-3, with TRBD2 as a possible D gene (6 bases). V gave up 4 bases and J gave up 2 bases, with 13 bases separating them. The CDR3 consists of 15 residues. Per germline, CDR1 MNHEY and CDR2 SVGEGT. CDR3: CASSLRAGSTDTQYF. The CDR3 nucleotides read TGTGCCAGCAGTTTGAGGGCGGGGTCCACAGATACGCAGTATTTT.

This chain uses TRBV7-6 with TRBJ2-3, with TRBD1 matching 9 bases. There are 17 residues in the CDR3. Trimming at V came to 3 bases and at J to 2 bases, leaving 9 bases not matched to a gene. Germline V CDR1 and CDR2: SGHVS, FNYEAQ. The CDR3 protein is CASSFSGTGINTDTQYF. The CDR3 region has the DNA TGTGCCAGCAGCTTTTCCGGGACAGGGATTAACACAGATACGCAGTATTTT.

The rearrangement uses TRBV19 and TRBJ1-1, with D hard to call. Germline-derived CDR1 and CDR2 are LNHDA and SQIVND (reference sequence). The V end was cut by 0 bases, the J end by 1 base, with 12 bases between. The CDR3 has 16 amino acids. Written as DNA, the CDR3 is TGTGCCAGTAGTATAGACCTTGACACCTCGAACACTGAAGCTTTCTTT. Translated: CASSIDLDTSNTEAFF.

The gene calls are TRBV5-1 and TRBJ1-3; D not certain. Trimming took off 0 bases at V and 0 bases at J, with 7 bases between the two ends. Germline V gene sequence: CDR1 SGHRS, CDR2 YFSETQ. This CDR3 is built from 15 residues. CDR3 amino acids: CASSLEQSSGNTIYF. The CDR3 DNA sequence: TGCGCCAGCAGCTTGGAACAGAGCTCTGGAAACACCATATATTTT.

The V call is TRBV6-4, the J call TRBJ2-3, with 8 bases that match TRBD1. Germline CDR1 reads MRHNA; CDR2 reads SNTAGT. V shed 10 bases and J 4 bases; nucleotides not matched to a gene: 10. The CDR3 is 14 residues long. The CDR3 region is CATSGTGGPDTQYF. The CDR3 region has the DNA TGTGCCACTTCCGGGACAGGAGGGCCAGATACGCAGTATTTT.

This clone turned up a few times. This chain links TRBV10-3 with TRBJ2-7, with 7 bases aligning to TRBD1. CDR1 and CDR2 from the germline V gene are ENHRY and SYGVKD. With V trimmed by 4 bases and J by 4 bases, 4 bases remained unmatched. This CDR3 is 13 amino acids long. CDR3 nucleotide sequence: TGTGCCATCAGTGCCGGACAGGCGTACGAGCAGTACTTC. Its translation is CAISAGQAYEQYF.

This chain links TRBV25-1 with TRBJ1-6; the match to TRBD1 covers 7 bases. V gave up 6 bases and J gave up 4 bases; unmatched junction bases: 6. The CDR3 totals 15 residues. CDR1 and CDR2 from the germline V gene are MGHDK and SYGVNS. The CDR3 protein is CASRKTGLYNSPLHF. The CDR3 DNA sequence: TGTGCCAGCAGGAAGACAGGGCTGTATAATTCACCCCTCCACTTT.